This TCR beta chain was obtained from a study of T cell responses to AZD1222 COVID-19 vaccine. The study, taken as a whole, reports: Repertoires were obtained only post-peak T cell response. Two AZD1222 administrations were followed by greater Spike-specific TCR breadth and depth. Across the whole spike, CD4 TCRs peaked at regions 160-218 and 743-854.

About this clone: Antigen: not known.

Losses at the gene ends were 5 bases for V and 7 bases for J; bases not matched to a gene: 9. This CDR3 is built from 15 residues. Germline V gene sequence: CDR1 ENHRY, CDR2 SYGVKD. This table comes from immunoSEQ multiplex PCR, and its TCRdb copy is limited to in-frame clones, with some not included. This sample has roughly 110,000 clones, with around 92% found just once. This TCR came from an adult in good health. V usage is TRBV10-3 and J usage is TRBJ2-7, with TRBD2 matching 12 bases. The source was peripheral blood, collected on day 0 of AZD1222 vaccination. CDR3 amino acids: CAISSGTSGLYEQYF. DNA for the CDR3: TGTGCCATCAGTTCCGGGACTAGCGGGCTGTATGAGCAGTACTTC.